This T cell receptor beta chain emerged from a study of T cell responses to AZD1222 COVID-19 vaccine. General observations from the study: Recipients of AZD1222 seropositive at baseline numbered only 5 to 7. Possibly, clonal diversity was underestimated; donors were largely white British and included more females. An increase in Spike-specific TCR breadth and depth was observed after two AZD1222 doses.

This clone appeared a few times. What it binds is not known. The repertoire was sequenced with immunoSEQ multiplex PCR; TCRdb's copy has only in-frame clones and lacks some. Among fewer than 150,000 clones listed, approximately 90% were seen once. This CDR3 has 15 amino acids. Trimming left V 2 bases short and J 8 bases short, with 15 bases between. The germline V gene encodes CDR1 LNHNV and CDR2 YYDKDF (reference sequence). The genes are TRBV15 and TRBJ1-4; D is undetermined. Specimen: peripheral blood, collected 28 days after the second AZD1222 dose. The sequence came from an adult who received the AZD1222 COVID-19 vaccine. CDR3 DNA sequence: TGTGCCACCAGCAGACCTGGCGAGGCTGGAGAAAAACTGTTTTTT. Protein: CATSRPGEAGEKLFF.